This is a list of T cell receptor beta chains from one sample in a study of T cell responses to AZD1222 COVID-19 vaccine. Assay used: immunoSEQ multiplex PCR; TCRdb lists only in-frame clones, some missing. The data contain about 100,000 clones, roughly nine tenths of them seen just once; the ten biggest clones take up 16%. Sequences were derived from peripheral blood, sampled on day 0 of AZD1222 vaccination. Receptors originate from an adult in good health. Both conserved end residues are part of each CDR3. Fields, in order: J gene, CDR3 length, D gene, clone size, V gene, CDR3 DNA, CDR3 protein. The D gene is left open where the match is weak. Part of the rows lack a size; the others show once, few, many or a class for expanded clones.

j_gene: TRBJ2-3
len: 11
d_gene: TRBD1
abundance: once
v_gene: TRBV27
CDR3nt: TGTGCCGTACAGGGGGCTCATACGCAGTATTTT
CDR3aa: CAVQGAHTQYF

j_gene: TRBJ1-5
len: 15
d_gene: -
abundance: -
v_gene: TRBV18
CDR3nt: TGTGCCAGCTCACCGGGGGGGTCGGAAAATCAGCCCCAGCATTTT
CDR3aa: CASSPGGSENQPQHF

j_gene: TRBJ1-2
len: 13
d_gene: -
abundance: -
v_gene: TRBV5-4
CDR3nt: TGTGCCAGCAGCTCTTTGGGGTCCTATGGCTACACCTTC
CDR3aa: CASSSLGSYGYTF

j_gene: TRBJ1-2
len: 14
d_gene: TRBD1
abundance: -
v_gene: TRBV10-3
CDR3nt: TGTGCCATTTCCCAGGGGGCCCCCCTCTATGGCTACACCTTC
CDR3aa: CAISQGAPLYGYTF

j_gene: TRBJ2-1
len: 12
d_gene: -
abundance: once
v_gene: TRBV7-2
CDR3nt: TGTGCCAGCAGCCGTCCCTGGTCTGAGCAGTTCTTC
CDR3aa: CASSRPWSEQFF

j_gene: TRBJ1-2
len: 14
d_gene: -
abundance: -
v_gene: TRBV28
CDR3nt: TGTGCCAGCAGTTACTTGGGCACTAACTATGGCTACACCTTC
CDR3aa: CASSYLGTNYGYTF

j_gene: TRBJ1-1
len: 14
d_gene: TRBD1
abundance: -
v_gene: TRBV2
CDR3nt: TGTGCCATTCACAGGGGACCTTATCCCACTGAAGCTTTCTTT
CDR3aa: CAIHRGPYPTEAFF

j_gene: TRBJ1-2
len: 12
d_gene: -
abundance: -
v_gene: TRBV7-2
CDR3nt: TGTGCCAGCAGCTTAGCGGGGAACGGCTACACCTTC
CDR3aa: CASSLAGNGYTF

j_gene: TRBJ1-1
len: 14
d_gene: -
abundance: -
v_gene: TRBV5-4
CDR3nt: TGTGCCAGCAGCTTGGGGACAGCCAACACTGAAGCTTTCTTT
CDR3aa: CASSLGTANTEAFF

j_gene: TRBJ1-5
len: 18
d_gene: -
abundance: -
v_gene: TRBV4-1
CDR3nt: TGCGCCAGCAGCCAAGGCCTTTCGGTGGGGGTTACGAATCAGCCCCAGCATTTT
CDR3aa: CASSQGLSVGVTNQPQHF

j_gene: TRBJ1-2
len: 14
d_gene: -
abundance: -
v_gene: TRBV5-1
CDR3nt: TGCGCCAGCAGCAACCGGGGCTGGGACTATGGCTACACCTTC
CDR3aa: CASSNRGWDYGYTF

j_gene: TRBJ1-4
len: 16
d_gene: -
abundance: -
v_gene: TRBV28
CDR3nt: TGTGCCAGCAGTTTTCGGCAGGGACTGACTAATGAAAAACTGTTTTTT
CDR3aa: CASSFRQGLTNEKLFF

j_gene: TRBJ1-2
len: 16
d_gene: -
abundance: -
v_gene: TRBV5-1
CDR3nt: TGCGCCAGCAGTCGGGACGGTCGGAACCGCGGGGATGGCTACACCTTC
CDR3aa: CASSRDGRNRGDGYTF

j_gene: TRBJ1-2
len: 13
d_gene: -
abundance: -
v_gene: TRBV12-3/TRBV12-4
CDR3nt: TGTGCCAGCAGTTTGGGCAGGAAGTATGGCTACACCTTC
CDR3aa: CASSLGRKYGYTF

j_gene: TRBJ1-2
len: 14
d_gene: TRBD1
abundance: -
v_gene: TRBV6-5
CDR3nt: TGTGCCAGCAGCCGGGACAGGGGTATCTATGGCTACACCTTC
CDR3aa: CASSRDRGIYGYTF

j_gene: TRBJ1-4
len: 15
d_gene: -
abundance: -
v_gene: TRBV6-4
CDR3nt: TGTGCCAGCAGCGATGGGCCCGGGCGAAATGAAAAACTGTTTTTT
CDR3aa: CASSDGPGRNEKLFF

j_gene: TRBJ2-3
len: 19
d_gene: -
abundance: -
v_gene: TRBV5-5
CDR3nt: TGTGCCAGCAGCTCCCCCCCATGGAAAGGAGGAAGGGCCACAGATACGCAGTATTTT
CDR3aa: CASSSPPWKGGRATDTQYF

j_gene: TRBJ2-7
len: 13
d_gene: -
abundance: -
v_gene: TRBV4-1
CDR3nt: TGCGCCAGCAGCCACCTCTCGGAGAGAGAGCAGTACTTC
CDR3aa: CASSHLSEREQYF

j_gene: TRBJ1-5
len: 13
d_gene: -
abundance: -
v_gene: TRBV30
CDR3nt: TGTGCCTGGGCCTCGGCGAACAATCAGCCCCAGCATTTT
CDR3aa: CAWASANNQPQHF

j_gene: TRBJ2-1
len: 13
d_gene: -
abundance: once
v_gene: TRBV5-1
CDR3nt: TGCGCCAGCAGCTTGGGCGGAGAGGTTGAGCAGTTCTTC
CDR3aa: CASSLGGEVEQFF

j_gene: TRBJ1-1
len: 12
d_gene: -
abundance: -
v_gene: TRBV19
CDR3nt: TGTGCCAGTAGCTTCAGGAACACTGAAGCTTTCTTT
CDR3aa: CASSFRNTEAFF

j_gene: TRBJ2-1
len: 14
d_gene: -
abundance: -
v_gene: TRBV6-5
CDR3nt: TGTGCCAGCAGGGGACTCCGGGGATGGGATGAGCAGTTCTTC
CDR3aa: CASRGLRGWDEQFF

j_gene: TRBJ1-2
len: 11
d_gene: -
abundance: once
v_gene: TRBV11-2
CDR3nt: TGTGCCACCGGGGGGGCTCTGGGCTACACCTTC
CDR3aa: CATGGALGYTF

j_gene: TRBJ1-2
len: 12
d_gene: -
abundance: -
v_gene: TRBV5-1
CDR3nt: TGCGCCAGCAGCTTACCAGGGGATGGCTACACCTTC
CDR3aa: CASSLPGDGYTF

j_gene: TRBJ1-2
len: 13
d_gene: -
abundance: -
v_gene: TRBV18
CDR3nt: TGTGCCAGCTCAAGGGGAATTTGGTATGGCTACACCTTC
CDR3aa: CASSRGIWYGYTF

j_gene: TRBJ1-2
len: 16
d_gene: -
abundance: -
v_gene: TRBV10-3
CDR3nt: TGTGCCATCAGTGAAGGGCCCCCGGATGAGATCGATCGCTACACCTTC
CDR3aa: CAISEGPPDEIDRYTF

j_gene: TRBJ2-3
len: 14
d_gene: -
abundance: -
v_gene: TRBV14
CDR3nt: TGTGCCAGCAGCCAGACTACCAGCACAGATACGCAGTATTTT
CDR3aa: CASSQTTSTDTQYF

j_gene: TRBJ1-4
len: 16
d_gene: TRBD1
abundance: -
v_gene: TRBV3-1/TRBV3-2
CDR3nt: TGTGCCAGCAGCCAAGGTGTGGGACAGGGGAATGAAAAACTGTTTTTT
CDR3aa: CASSQGVGQGNEKLFF

j_gene: TRBJ2-7
len: 14
d_gene: TRBD2
abundance: -
v_gene: TRBV11-1
CDR3nt: TGTGCCAGCAGCCGTACTAGCGGGAGCGTCGAGCAGTACTTC
CDR3aa: CASSRTSGSVEQYF

j_gene: TRBJ1-2
len: 15
d_gene: TRBD1
abundance: -
v_gene: TRBV3-1/TRBV3-2
CDR3nt: TGTGCCAGCAGCGCTCAAACAGGGGGGATCTATGGCTACACCTTC
CDR3aa: CASSAQTGGIYGYTF

j_gene: TRBJ1-1
len: 12
d_gene: -
abundance: -
v_gene: TRBV5-1
CDR3nt: TGCGCCAGCAAACAGCCGAACACTGAAGCTTTCTTT
CDR3aa: CASKQPNTEAFF

j_gene: TRBJ1-3
len: 13
d_gene: -
abundance: -
v_gene: TRBV5-1
CDR3nt: TGCGCCAGCAGCTTCGGACCTGGAAACACCATATATTTT
CDR3aa: CASSFGPGNTIYF

j_gene: TRBJ1-2
len: 16
d_gene: TRBD1
abundance: -
v_gene: TRBV28
CDR3nt: TGTGCCAGCAGCCCTCGGACAGGGAACTTCCTCTATGGCTACACCTTC
CDR3aa: CASSPRTGNFLYGYTF

j_gene: TRBJ2-2
len: 11
d_gene: -
abundance: -
v_gene: TRBV27
CDR3nt: TGTGCCAGCAGGAACACCGGGGAGCTGTTTTTT
CDR3aa: CASRNTGELFF

j_gene: TRBJ2-1
len: 17
d_gene: TRBD2
abundance: -
v_gene: TRBV5-1
CDR3nt: TGCGCCAGCAGCTCACTAGCGGGGGGGAGTATGGGCAATGAGCAGTTCTTC
CDR3aa: CASSSLAGGSMGNEQFF

j_gene: TRBJ2-5
len: 13
d_gene: -
abundance: few
v_gene: TRBV2
CDR3nt: TGTGCCAGCCGACAGGATAGAGAAGAGACCCAGTACTTC
CDR3aa: CASRQDREETQYF

j_gene: TRBJ1-5
len: 13
d_gene: TRBD1
abundance: -
v_gene: TRBV12-3/TRBV12-4
CDR3nt: TGTGCCAGCAGTTCGACAGGGCCTCAGCCCCAGCATTTT
CDR3aa: CASSSTGPQPQHF

j_gene: TRBJ1-3
len: 14
d_gene: -
abundance: -
v_gene: TRBV11-2
CDR3nt: TGTGCCAGCAGCACAGGTTCCCCTGGAAACACCATATATTTT
CDR3aa: CASSTGSPGNTIYF

j_gene: TRBJ1-3
len: 15
d_gene: -
abundance: -
v_gene: TRBV5-5
CDR3nt: TGTGCCAGCAGCTCGAACTTCATCTCTGGAAACACCATATATTTT
CDR3aa: CASSSNFISGNTIYF

j_gene: TRBJ2-2
len: 16
d_gene: -
abundance: -
v_gene: TRBV19
CDR3nt: TGTGCCGCCCGGCGTTCGGGACTCACTAACACCGGGGAGCTGTTTTTT
CDR3aa: CAARRSGLTNTGELFF

j_gene: TRBJ1-4
len: 14
d_gene: -
abundance: once
v_gene: TRBV28
CDR3nt: TGTGCCAGCAGTCCGGGTGGGCGCAATGAAAAACTGTTTTTT
CDR3aa: CASSPGGRNEKLFF

j_gene: TRBJ2-7
len: 14
d_gene: -
abundance: -
v_gene: TRBV6-5
CDR3nt: TGTGCCAGCAACGCGGGGCAGACACCCTACGAGCAGTACTTC
CDR3aa: CASNAGQTPYEQYF

j_gene: TRBJ2-2
len: 13
d_gene: TRBD1
abundance: -
v_gene: TRBV18
CDR3nt: TGTGCCAGCTCAAACAGGGGCACCGGGGAGCTGTTTTTT
CDR3aa: CASSNRGTGELFF

j_gene: TRBJ1-2
len: 14
d_gene: -
abundance: -
v_gene: TRBV7-8
CDR3nt: TGTGCCAGCAGCTTATGGTTAGGGACGGAAGGCTACACCTTC
CDR3aa: CASSLWLGTEGYTF

j_gene: TRBJ2-3
len: 15
d_gene: -
abundance: -
v_gene: TRBV5-4
CDR3nt: TGTGCCAGCAGCTTGCGCGCGGGCAGCACAGATACGCAGTATTTT
CDR3aa: CASSLRAGSTDTQYF

j_gene: TRBJ1-5
len: 15
d_gene: -
abundance: once
v_gene: TRBV19
CDR3nt: TGTGCCAGCCGGGGGGGCGATTGGGGCAATCAGCCCCAGCATTTT
CDR3aa: CASRGGDWGNQPQHF

j_gene: TRBJ1-5
len: 13
d_gene: -
abundance: -
v_gene: TRBV7-2
CDR3nt: TGTGCCAGCAGCGAAGGGAGACTTCAGCCCCAGCATTTT
CDR3aa: CASSEGRLQPQHF

j_gene: TRBJ1-6
len: 17
d_gene: -
abundance: -
v_gene: TRBV7-9
CDR3nt: TGTGCCAGCAGCCCAAGTTACCAAGGGATGGATAATTCACCCCTCCACTTT
CDR3aa: CASSPSYQGMDNSPLHF